This T cell receptor beta chain originates from a study of blood T cells in healthy people across ages. Deletions cut 8 bases from V and 10 bases from J, with 9 bases between. Germline CDR1 and CDR2: MDHEN and SYDVKM. The CDR3 runs to 10 residues. Regarding this clonotype: What it binds is not known.

Alongside a J-beta primer mix, a sample-barcoded 5' primer served in a second PCR lasting 7 to 11 cycles. Using its own MiXCR run on the 5' RACE reads, TCRdb lists one record per CDR3 protein. The top ten hold roughly 23% of the sample, which has approximately 2,000,000 distinct CDR3 sequences, around 40% seen once. A minimum of 7 million PBMCs was isolated per sample. Study results and caveats: A strong correlation was seen between TCR beta diversity and naive T cell percentage. Higher diversity and more naive CD4+ cells were features of long-lived donors, compared to aged donors.

V usage is TRBV28 and J usage is TRBJ2-1, with D uncertain. The sequence derives from a human donor in good health. Source material: blood. The CDR3, as DNA: TGTGCCAGCGCCCGGACGGAGCAGTTCTTC. This codes for CASARTEQFF.